These 14 T cell receptor beta chains were all obtained from the same sample, sequenced in a study of CXCR3-negative and CXCR3-positive naive CD8 T cells. Broader study findings: CXCR3-positive naive cells had TRB CDR3s that were more hydrophobic than CXCR3-negative naive cells had.

5' RACE that incorporated UMI labels was used to prepare the TRB cDNA libraries. TCRdb processed the 5' RACE reads again and assigns one entry to each CDR3 protein, with no DNA. Its listing shows approximately 65,000 distinct CDR3 sequences. For these TCRs, the target antigens are not known. The sample comprised naive CXCR3+ CD8+ T cells from blood. Indicated subset: CD45RO-CCR7+CD27+CD95- naive CD8+ T cells expressing CXCR3 (TNR3+). These receptors were obtained from a human donor in good health. Some clones in this sample may be carry-over from other donors' samples.

This sequence joins TRBV7-6 and TRBJ2-1; TCRdb's D call of TRBD1 is untestable without DNA. This CDR3 is 14 amino acids long. Germline V gives CDR1 SGHVS, CDR2 FNYEAQ. This CDR3 is CASSEGVSYNEQFF.

This chain links TRBV7-9 with TRBJ2-7; TCRdb designates TRBD1, a call that cannot be tested without DNA. This CDR3 region has 12 residues. Germline assignment: CDR1 SEHNR and CDR2 FQNEAQ (reference sequence). Here the CDR3 reads CASRDGQWEQYF.

The V call is TRBV7-8, the J call TRBJ1-5; TCRdb lists TRBD1, though no DNA is available to test this call. This CDR3 is built from 15 residues. Germline V gene lookup returns CDR1 SGHVS and CDR2 FQNEAQ. The chain's CDR3 is CASSLWGESNQPQHF.

The genes are TRBV5-5 and TRBJ2-1; the D call from TCRdb, TRBD2, cannot be confirmed without DNA. The V gene's germline CDR1 is SGHKS and CDR2 YYEKEE (reference sequence). The CDR3 loop spans 14 amino acids. The CDR3 loop is CASSRGTSQNEQFF.

The chain links TRBV7-8 to TRBJ2-7. Germline V gene sequence: CDR1 SGHVS, CDR2 FQNEAQ. This CDR3 contains 13 residues. CDR3: CASSPESYYEQYF.

The chain links TRBV6-5 to TRBJ2-3; TCRdb's D gene call, TRBD2, goes unchecked for lack of DNA. Germline assignment: CDR1 MNHEY and CDR2 SVGAGI. The CDR3 spans 16 residues. CDR3: CASSYHKSGGPDTQYF.

V usage is TRBV7-6 and J usage is TRBJ2-1; TCRdb's D call of TRBD1 is untestable without DNA. The CDR3 sequence is 15 residues long. Germline CDR1 SGHVS, CDR2 FNYEAQ. This chain's CDR3 is CASSPMWGAAYEQFF.

The genes are TRBV15 and TRBJ2-3. This CDR3 contains 16 residues. Germline V gene data show CDR1 as LNHNV and CDR2 as YYDKDF (reference sequence). CDR3 residues: CATSRDLAGGTDTQYF.

The chain uses TRBV7-9 and TRBJ2-1. Per the germline V gene, CDR1 is SEHNR and CDR2 is FQNEAQ (reference sequence). The length of the CDR3 is 12 residues. The CDR3 protein is CASRTDENAQFF.

The chain employs TRBV29-1 and TRBJ2-5. CDR3 length: 14 amino acids. Germline CDR1 reads SQVTM; CDR2 reads ANQGSEA. The chain's CDR3 is CSVEDLGMEETQYF.

The gene calls are TRBV29-1 and TRBJ1-2; the D gene TCRdb calls, TRBD1, cannot be checked with no DNA. This CDR3 region has 21 residues. Germline lookup yields CDR1 SQVTM and CDR2 ANQGSEA. The CDR3 spells CSVEVIGGGGTGVPLGYGYTF.

The rearrangement joins TRBV7-9 to TRBJ2-1; the D gene TCRdb calls, TRBD1, cannot be checked with no DNA. CDR1 and CDR2 (germline): SEHNR, FQNEAQ (reference sequence). This CDR3 comprises 15 residues. CDR3 residues: CASSLAQVPYNEQFF. Full variable domain (rest looked up from reference TRBV7-9 and TRBJ2-1): DTGVSQNPRHKITKRGQNVTFRCDPISEHNRLYWYRQTLGQGPEFLTYFQNEAQLEKSRLLSDRFSAERPKGSFSTLEIQRTEQGDSAMYLCASSLAQVPYNEQFFGPGTRLTVL.

V is TRBV7-8 and J is TRBJ2-6; TCRdb lists TRBD2, though no DNA is available to test this call. The CDR3 is 20 amino acids. The germline gives CDR1 SGHVS, CDR2 FQNEAQ. The CDR3 region is CASSSRARLKGSSGANVLTF.

The chain recombines TRBV20-1 with TRBJ2-7; TCRdb's assignment of TRBD1 cannot be checked, as there is no DNA. The germline V gene encodes CDR1 DFQATT and CDR2 SNEGSKA (reference sequence). The CDR3 loop spans 14 amino acids. CDR3 protein: CSAIPDRSFYEQYF.